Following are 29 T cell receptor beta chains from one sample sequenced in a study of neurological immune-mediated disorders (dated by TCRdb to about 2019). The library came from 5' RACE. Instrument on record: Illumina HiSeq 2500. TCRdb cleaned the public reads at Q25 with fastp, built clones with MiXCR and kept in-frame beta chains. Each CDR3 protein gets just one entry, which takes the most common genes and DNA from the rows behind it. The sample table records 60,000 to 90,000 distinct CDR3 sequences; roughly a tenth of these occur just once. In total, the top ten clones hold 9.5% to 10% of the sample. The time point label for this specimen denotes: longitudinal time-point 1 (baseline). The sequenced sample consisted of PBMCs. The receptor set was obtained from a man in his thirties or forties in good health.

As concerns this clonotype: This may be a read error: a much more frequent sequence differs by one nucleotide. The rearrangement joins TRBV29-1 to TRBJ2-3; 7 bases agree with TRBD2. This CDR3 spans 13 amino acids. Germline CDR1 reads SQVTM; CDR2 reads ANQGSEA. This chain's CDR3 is CSVEPSGADTKYF. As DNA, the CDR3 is TGCAGCGTTGAACCTAGCGGTGCGGATACGAAGTATTTT.

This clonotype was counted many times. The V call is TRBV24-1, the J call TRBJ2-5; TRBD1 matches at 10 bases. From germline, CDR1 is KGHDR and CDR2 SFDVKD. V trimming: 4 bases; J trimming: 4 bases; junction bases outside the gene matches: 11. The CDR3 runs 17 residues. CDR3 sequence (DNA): TGTGCCACCAGTGACCTTATACCGGGACAGGGGATAGAGACCCAGTACTTC. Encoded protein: CATSDLIPGQGIETQYF.

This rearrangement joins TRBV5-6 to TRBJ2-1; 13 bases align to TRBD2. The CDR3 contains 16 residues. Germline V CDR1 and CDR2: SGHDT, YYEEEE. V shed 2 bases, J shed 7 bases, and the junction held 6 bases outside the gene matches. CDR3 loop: CASSFRTSGSKNEQFF. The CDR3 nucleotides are TGTGCCAGCAGCTTTCGGACTAGCGGGAGTAAGAATGAGCAGTTCTTC.

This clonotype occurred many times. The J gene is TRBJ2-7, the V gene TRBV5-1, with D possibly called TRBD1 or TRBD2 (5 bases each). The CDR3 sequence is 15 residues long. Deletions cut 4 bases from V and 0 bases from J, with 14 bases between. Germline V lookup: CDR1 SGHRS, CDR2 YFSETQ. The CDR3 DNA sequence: TGCGCCAGCAGCGCCGGGACCGCAAACTCCTACGAGCAGTACTTC. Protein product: CASSAGTANSYEQYF.

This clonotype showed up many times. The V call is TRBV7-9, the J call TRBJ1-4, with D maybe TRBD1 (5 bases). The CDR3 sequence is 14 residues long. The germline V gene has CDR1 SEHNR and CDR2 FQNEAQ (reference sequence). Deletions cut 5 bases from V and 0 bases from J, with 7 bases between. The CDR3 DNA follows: TGTGCCAGCAGCCCGACAGCAACTAATGAAAAACTGTTTTTT. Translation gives CASSPTATNEKLFF.

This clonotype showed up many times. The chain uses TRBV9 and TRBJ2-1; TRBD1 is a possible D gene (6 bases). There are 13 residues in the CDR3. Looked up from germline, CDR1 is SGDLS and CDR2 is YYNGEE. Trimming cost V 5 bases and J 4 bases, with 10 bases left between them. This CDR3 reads CASSPGAYNEQFF. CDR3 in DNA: TGTGCCAGCAGTCCAGGGGCTTACAATGAGCAGTTCTTC.

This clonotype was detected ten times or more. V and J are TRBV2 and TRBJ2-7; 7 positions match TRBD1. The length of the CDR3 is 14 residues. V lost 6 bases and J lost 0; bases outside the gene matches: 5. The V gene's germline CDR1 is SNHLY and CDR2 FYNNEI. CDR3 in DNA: TGTGCCAGCAGGACCGGGACAGTCTCCTACGAGCAGTACTTC. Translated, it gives CASRTGTVSYEQYF. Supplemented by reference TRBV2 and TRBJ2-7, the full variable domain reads EPEVTQTPSHQVTQMGQEVILRCVPISNHLYFYWYRQILGQKVEFLVSFYNNEISEKSEIFDDQFSVERPDGSNFTLKIRSTKLEDSAMYFCASRTGTVSYEQYFGPGTRLTVT.

The DNA of the CDR3 is TGTGCCAGTAGTATATCCGGTATGGGGACAGGACCTAATGAAAAACTGTTTTTT. Translating gives CASSISGMGTGPNEKLFF. The chain employs TRBV19 and TRBJ1-4; 8 bases are a match to TRBD1. Looked up from germline, CDR1 is LNHDA and CDR2 is SQIVND (reference sequence). J lost 3 bases, V lost 2 bases, and 11 bases had no gene match. This CDR3 is built from 18 residues.

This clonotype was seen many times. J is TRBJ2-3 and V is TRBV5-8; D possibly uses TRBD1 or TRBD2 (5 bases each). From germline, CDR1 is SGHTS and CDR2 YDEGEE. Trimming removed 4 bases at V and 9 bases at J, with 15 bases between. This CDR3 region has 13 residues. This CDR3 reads CASSTFRGLTQYF. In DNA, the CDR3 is TGTGCCAGCAGCACCTTCCGGGGCCTCACGCAGTATTTT.

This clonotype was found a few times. The CDR3 protein is CAWRGQLENTEAFF. The CDR3 region has the DNA TGTGCCTGGAGAGGACAGTTGGAAAACACTGAAGCTTTCTTT. This chain connects TRBV30 to TRBJ1-1; tentative D call: TRBD1 (6 bases). The germline V gene has CDR1 GTSNPN and CDR2 SVGIG (reference sequence). V lost 3 bases and J lost 2, with 13 bases in between. The CDR3 is made up of 14 amino acids.

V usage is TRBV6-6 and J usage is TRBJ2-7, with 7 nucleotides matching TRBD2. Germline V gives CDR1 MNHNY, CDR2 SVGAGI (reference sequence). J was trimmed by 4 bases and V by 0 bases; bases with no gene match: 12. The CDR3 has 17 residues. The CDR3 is CASSYSRQGSGGYEQYF. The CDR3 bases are TGTGCCAGCAGTTACTCGAGGCAGGGATCGGGGGGTTACGAGCAGTACTTC.

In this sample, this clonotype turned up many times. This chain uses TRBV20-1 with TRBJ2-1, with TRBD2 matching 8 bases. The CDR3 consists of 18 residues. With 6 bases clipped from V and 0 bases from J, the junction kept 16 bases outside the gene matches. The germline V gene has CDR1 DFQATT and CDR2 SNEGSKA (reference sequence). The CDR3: CSAQIGGGRSSSYNEQFF. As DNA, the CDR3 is TGCAGTGCCCAGATCGGTGGCGGGAGGTCTTCCTCCTACAATGAGCAGTTCTTC.

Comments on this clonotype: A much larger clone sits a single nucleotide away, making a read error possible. CDR3 sequence: CASSLGRLGGLYERYF. CDR3 bases: TGCGCCAGCAGCTTGGGCCGACTAGGGGGCCTCTACGAGCGGTACTTC. The chain carries TRBV5-1 and TRBJ2-7, with a tentative D call TRBD1 (7 bases). The CDR3 loop spans 16 amino acids. The germline V gene has CDR1 SGHRS and CDR2 YFSETQ.

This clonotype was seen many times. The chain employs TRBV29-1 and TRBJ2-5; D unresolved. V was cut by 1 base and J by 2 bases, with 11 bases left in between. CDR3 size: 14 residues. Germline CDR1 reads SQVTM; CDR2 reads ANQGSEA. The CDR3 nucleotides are TGCAGCGTTGAAGGGGCACTGCCGCAAGAGACCCAGTACTTC. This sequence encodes CSVEGALPQETQYF.

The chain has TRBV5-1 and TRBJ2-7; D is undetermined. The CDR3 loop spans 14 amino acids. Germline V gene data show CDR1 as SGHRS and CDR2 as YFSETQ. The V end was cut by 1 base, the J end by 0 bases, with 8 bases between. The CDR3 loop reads CASSLNGYSYEQYF. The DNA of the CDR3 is TGCGCCAGCAGCTTGAACGGTTACTCCTACGAGCAGTACTTC.

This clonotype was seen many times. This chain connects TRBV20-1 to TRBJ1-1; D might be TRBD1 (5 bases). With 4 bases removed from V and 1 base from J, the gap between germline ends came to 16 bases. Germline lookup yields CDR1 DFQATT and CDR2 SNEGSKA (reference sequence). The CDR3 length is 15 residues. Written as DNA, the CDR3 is TGCAGTGCTAACCCGACAGACCGGGGGAACACTGAAGCTTTCTTT. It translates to CSANPTDRGNTEAFF.

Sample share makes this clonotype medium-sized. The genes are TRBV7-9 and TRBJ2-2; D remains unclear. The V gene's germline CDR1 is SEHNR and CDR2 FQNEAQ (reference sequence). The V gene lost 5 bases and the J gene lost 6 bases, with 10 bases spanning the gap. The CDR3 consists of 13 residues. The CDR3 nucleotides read TGTGCCAGCAGCCCTACGGACCCCGGGGAGCTGTTTTTT. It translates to CASSPTDPGELFF.

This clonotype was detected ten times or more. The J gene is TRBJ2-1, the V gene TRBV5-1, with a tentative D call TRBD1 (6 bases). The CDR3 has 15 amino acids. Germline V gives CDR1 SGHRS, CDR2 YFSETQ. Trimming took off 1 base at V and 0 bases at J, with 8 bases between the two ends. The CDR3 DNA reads TGCGCCAGCAGCTTGCAGGGGAGCTCCTACAATGAGCAGTTCTTC. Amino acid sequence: CASSLQGSSYNEQFF.

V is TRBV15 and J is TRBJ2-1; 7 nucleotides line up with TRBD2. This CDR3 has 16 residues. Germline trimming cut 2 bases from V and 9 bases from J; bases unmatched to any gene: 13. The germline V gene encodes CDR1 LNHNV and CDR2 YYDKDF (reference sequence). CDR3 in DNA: TGTGCCACCAGCAGATCACCCGGGACTACATCAAGTGAGCAGTTCTTC. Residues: CATSRSPGTTSSEQFF. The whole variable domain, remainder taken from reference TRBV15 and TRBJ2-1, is DAMVIQNPRYQVTQFGKPVTLSCSQTLNHNVMYWYQQKSSQAPKLLFHYYDKDFNNEADTPDNFQSRRPNTSFCFLDIRSPGLGDTAMYLCATSRSPGTTSSEQFFGPGTRLTVL.

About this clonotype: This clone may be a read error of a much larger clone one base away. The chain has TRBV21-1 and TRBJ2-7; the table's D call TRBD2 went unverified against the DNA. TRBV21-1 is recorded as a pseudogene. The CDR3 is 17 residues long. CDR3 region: CASSKQSSGRAGYDQYF. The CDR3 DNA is TGTGCCAGCAGCAAGCAGTCTAGCGGGAGGGCCGGGTACGATCAGTACTTC.

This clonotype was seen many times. CDR3 sequence (DNA): TGTGCCAGCAGCTCCCGGACAGGGGGCTCCTACGAGCAGTACTTC. It encodes CASSSRTGGSYEQYF. V gene TRBV7-6 combines with J gene TRBJ2-7; 10 bases map to TRBD1. CDR3 size: 15 residues. With V trimmed by 4 bases and J by 0 bases, 3 bases remained unmatched. CDR1 SGHVS and CDR2 FNYEAQ come from the germline V gene.

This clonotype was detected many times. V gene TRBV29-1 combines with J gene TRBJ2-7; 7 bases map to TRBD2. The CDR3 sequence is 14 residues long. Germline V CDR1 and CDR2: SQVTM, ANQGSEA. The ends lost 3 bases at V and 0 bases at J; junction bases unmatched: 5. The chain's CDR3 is CSVDLGGSSYEQYF. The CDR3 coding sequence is TGCAGCGTTGATCTTGGCGGGAGCTCCTACGAGCAGTACTTC.

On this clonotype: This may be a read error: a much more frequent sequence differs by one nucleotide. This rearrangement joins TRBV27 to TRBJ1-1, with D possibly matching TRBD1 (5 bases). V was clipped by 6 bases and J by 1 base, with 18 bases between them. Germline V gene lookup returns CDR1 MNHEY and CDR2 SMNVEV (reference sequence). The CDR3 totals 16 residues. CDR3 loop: CASSETSIGQNTEAFF. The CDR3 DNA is TGTGCCAGCAGCGAGACGTCAATTGGACAGAACACTGAAGCTTTCTTT.

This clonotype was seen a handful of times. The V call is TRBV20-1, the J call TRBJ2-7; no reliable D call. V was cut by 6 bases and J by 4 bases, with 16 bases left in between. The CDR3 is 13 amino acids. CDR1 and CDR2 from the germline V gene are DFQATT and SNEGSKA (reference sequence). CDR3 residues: CSAPVSGEYEQYF. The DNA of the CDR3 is TGCAGTGCGCCCGTCTCTGGGGAATACGAGCAGTACTTC.

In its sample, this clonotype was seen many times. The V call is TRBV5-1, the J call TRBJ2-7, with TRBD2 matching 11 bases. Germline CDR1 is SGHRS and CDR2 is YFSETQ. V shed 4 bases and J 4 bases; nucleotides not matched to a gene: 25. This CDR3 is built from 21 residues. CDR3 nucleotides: TGCGCCAGCAGCATCACCGGACAACAGGGGAAACGACTAGCGGGACAGTACGAGCAGTACTTC. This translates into CASSITGQQGKRLAGQYEQYF.

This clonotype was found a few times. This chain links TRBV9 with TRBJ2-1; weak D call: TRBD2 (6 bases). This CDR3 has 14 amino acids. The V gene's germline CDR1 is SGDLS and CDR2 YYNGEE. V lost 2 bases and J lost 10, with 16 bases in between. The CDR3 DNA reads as TGTGCCAGCAGCGTCGAGCCACTAGCTGGGGAGCAGTTCTTC. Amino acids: CASSVEPLAGEQFF. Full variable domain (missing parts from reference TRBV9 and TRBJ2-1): DSGVTQTPKHLITATGQRVTLRCSPRSGDLSVYWYQQSLDQGLQFLIQYYNGEERAKGNILERFSAQQFPDLHSELNLSSLELGDSALYFCASSVEPLAGEQFFGPGTRLTVL.

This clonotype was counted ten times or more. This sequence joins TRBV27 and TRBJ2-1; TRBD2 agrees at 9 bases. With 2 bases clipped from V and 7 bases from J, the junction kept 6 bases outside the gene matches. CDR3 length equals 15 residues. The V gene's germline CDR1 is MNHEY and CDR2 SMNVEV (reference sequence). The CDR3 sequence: CASSLMREGRNEQFF. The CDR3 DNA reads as TGTGCCAGCAGTTTAATGCGGGAGGGCCGGAATGAGCAGTTCTTC.

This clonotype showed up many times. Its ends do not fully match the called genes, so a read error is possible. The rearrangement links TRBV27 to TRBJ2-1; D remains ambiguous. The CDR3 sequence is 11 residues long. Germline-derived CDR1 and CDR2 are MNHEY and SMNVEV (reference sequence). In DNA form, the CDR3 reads TGTGCCAGCAGTTCCGGAGTAGAGCTGTTCTTC. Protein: CASSSGVELFF.

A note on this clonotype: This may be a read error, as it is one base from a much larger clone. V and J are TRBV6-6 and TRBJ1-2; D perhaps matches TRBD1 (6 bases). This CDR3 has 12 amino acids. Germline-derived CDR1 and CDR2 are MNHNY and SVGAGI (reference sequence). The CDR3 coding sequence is TGTGTCAGCAGTTACGAGGGGGACGGCTACACCTTC. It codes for CVSSYEGDGYTF.